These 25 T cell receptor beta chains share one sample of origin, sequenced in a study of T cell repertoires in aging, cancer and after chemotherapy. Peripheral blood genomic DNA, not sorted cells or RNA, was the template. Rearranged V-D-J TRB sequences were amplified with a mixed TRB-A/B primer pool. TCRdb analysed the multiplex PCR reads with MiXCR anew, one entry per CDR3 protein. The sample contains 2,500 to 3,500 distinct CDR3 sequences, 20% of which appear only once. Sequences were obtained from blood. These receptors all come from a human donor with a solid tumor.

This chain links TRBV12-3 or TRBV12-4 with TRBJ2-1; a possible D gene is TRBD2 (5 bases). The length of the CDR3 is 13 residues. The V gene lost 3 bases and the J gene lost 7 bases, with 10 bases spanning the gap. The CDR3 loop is CASSFREWNEQFF. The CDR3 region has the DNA TGTGCCAGCAGTTTCCGGGAATGGAATGAGCAGTTCTTC.

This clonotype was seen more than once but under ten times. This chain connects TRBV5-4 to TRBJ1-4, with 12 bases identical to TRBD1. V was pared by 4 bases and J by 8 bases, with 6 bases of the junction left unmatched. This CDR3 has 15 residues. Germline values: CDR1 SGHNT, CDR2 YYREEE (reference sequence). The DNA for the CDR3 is TGTGCCAGCAGCGGGGACAGGGGGCGGAGGGAAAAACTGTTTTTT. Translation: CASSGDRGRREKLFF.

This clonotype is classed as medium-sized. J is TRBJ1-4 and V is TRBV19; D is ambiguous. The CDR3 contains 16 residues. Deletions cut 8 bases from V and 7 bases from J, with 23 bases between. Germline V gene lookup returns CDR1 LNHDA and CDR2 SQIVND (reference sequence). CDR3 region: CASRQSEATRGEKLFF. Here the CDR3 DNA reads TGTGCCAGTCGTCAGTCAGAGGCCACCCGGGGTGAAAAACTGTTTTTT.

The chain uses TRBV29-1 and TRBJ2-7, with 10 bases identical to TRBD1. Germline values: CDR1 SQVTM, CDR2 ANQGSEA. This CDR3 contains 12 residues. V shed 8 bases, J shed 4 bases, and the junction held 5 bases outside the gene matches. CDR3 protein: CSLPGQGYEQYF. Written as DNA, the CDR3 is TGCAGCCTCCCGGGACAGGGGTACGAGCAGTACTTC.

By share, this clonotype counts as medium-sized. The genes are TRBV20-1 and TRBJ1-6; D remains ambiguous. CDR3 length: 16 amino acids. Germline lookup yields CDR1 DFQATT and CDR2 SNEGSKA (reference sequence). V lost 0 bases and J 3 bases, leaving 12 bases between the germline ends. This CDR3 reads CSARDRQLLYNSPLHF. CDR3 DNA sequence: TGCAGTGCTAGAGATCGGCAGCTCCTCTATAATTCACCCCTCCACTTT.

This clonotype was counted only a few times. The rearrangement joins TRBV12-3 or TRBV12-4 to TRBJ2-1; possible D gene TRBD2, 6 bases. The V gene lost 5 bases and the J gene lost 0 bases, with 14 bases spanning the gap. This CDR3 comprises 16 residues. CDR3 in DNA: TGTGCCAGCAGTATGAGGACCGGGAGCTCCTACAATGAGCAGTTCTTC. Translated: CASSMRTGSSYNEQFF.

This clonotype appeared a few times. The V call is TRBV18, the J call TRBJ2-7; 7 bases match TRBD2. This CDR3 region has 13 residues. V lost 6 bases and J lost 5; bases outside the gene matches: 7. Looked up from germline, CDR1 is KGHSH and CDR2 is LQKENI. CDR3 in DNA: TGTGCCAGCTCGGGGAGCGGGAAGGACGAGCAGTACTTC. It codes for CASSGSGKDEQYF.

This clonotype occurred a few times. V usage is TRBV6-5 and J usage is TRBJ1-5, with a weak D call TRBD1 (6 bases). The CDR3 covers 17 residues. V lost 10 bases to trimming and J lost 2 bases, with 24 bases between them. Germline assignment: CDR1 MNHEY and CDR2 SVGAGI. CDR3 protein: CATEDRSFRYGNQPQHF. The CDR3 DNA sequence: TGTGCCACCGAGGACAGATCCTTCCGGTACGGCAATCAGCCCCAGCATTTT.

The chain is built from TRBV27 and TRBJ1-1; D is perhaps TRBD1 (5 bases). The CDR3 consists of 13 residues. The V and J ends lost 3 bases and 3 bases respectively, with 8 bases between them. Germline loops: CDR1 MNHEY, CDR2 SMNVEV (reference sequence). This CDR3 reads CASSLMGHTEAFF. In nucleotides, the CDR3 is TGTGCCAGCAGTTTGATGGGGCACACTGAAGCTTTCTTT.

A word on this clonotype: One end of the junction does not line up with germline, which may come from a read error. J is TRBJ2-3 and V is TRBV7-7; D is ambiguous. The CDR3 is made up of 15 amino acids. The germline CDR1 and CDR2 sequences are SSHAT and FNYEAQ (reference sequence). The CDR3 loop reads CASSLGVNWTDTQYF. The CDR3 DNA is TGTGCTAGCAGCTTAGGAGTCAATTGGACAGATACGCAGTATTTT.

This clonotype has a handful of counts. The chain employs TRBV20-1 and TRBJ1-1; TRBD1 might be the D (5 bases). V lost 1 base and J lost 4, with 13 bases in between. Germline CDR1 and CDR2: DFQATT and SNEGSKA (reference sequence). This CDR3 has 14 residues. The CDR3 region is CSARVGPGGTEAFF. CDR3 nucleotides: TGCAGTGCTAGAGTGGGGCCCGGGGGCACTGAAGCTTTCTTT.

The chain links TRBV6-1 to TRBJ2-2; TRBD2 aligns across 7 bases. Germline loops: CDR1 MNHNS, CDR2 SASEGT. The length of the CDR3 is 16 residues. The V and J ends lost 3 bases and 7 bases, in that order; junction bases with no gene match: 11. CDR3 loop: CASSEEAGDYGGELFF. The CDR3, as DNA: TGTGCCAGCAGTGAGGAGGCGGGAGATTACGGCGGGGAGCTGTTTTTT.

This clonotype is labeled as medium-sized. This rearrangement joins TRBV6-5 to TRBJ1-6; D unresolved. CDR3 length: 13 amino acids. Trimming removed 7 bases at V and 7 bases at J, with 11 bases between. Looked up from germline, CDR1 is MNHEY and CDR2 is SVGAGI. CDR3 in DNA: TGTGCCAGCACCCCTATGTGGAATTCACCCCTCCACTTT. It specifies CASTPMWNSPLHF.

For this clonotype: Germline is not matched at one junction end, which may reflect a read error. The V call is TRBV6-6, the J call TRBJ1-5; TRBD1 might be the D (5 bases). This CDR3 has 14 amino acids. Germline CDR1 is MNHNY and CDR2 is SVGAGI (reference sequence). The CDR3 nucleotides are TGTGCCATCAGTTACCCGGACACCTATCAGCCCCAGCATTTT. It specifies CAISYPDTYQPQHF.

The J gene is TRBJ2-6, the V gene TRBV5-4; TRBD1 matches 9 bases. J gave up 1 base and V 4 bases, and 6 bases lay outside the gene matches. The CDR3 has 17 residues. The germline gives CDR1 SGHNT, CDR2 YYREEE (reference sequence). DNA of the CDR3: TGTGCCAGCAGCAGGGGGGGACAGGGATCTGGGGCCAACGTCCTGACTTTC. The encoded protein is CASSRGGQGSGANVLTF.

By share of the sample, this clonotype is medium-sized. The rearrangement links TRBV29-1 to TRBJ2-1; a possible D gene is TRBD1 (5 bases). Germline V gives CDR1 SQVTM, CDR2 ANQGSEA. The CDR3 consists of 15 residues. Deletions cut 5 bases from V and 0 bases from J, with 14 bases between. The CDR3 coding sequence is TGCAGCGTTCGGAATCTAGACAGCTCCTACAATGAGCAGTTCTTC. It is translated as CSVRNLDSSYNEQFF.

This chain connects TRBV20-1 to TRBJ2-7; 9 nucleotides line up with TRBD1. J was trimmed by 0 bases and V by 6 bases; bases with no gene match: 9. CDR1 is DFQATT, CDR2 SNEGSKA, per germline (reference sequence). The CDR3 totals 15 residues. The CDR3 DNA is TGCAGTGCCCAGACAGGGGGACAAAGCTCCTACGAGCAGTACTTC. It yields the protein CSAQTGGQSSYEQYF.

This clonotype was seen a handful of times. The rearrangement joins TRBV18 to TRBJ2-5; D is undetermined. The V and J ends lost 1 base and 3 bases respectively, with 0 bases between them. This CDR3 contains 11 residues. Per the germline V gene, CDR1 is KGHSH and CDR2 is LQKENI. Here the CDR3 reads CASSPQETQYF. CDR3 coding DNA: TGTGCCAGCTCACCACAAGAGACCCAGTACTTC.

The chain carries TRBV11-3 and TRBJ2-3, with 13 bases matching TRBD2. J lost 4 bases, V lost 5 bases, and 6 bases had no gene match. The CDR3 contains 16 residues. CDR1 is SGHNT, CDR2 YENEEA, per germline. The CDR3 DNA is TGTGCCAGCAGCCTGAGGACTAGCGGGAGTGCAGATACGCAGTATTTT. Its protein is CASSLRTSGSADTQYF.

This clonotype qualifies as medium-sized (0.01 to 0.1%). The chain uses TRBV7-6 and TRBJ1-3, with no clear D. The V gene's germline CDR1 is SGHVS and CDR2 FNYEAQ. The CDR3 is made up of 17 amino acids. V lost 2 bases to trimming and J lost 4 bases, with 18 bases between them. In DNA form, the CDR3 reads TGTGCCAGCAGCTTAATGCGCTCTAGGTCGTCCGGAAACACCATATATTTT. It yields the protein CASSLMRSRSSGNTIYF.

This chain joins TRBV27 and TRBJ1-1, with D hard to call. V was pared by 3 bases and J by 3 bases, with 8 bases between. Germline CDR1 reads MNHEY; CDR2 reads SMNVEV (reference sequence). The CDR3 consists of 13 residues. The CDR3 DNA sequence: TGTGCCAGCAGTTTGATGGAGCACACTGAAGCTTTCTTT. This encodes CASSLMEHTEAFF.

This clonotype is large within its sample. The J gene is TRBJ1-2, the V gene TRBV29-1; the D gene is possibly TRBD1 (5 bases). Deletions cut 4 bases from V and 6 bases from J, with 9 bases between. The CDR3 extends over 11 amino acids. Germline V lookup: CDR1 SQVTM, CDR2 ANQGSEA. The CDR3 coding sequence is TGCAGCGTTGTGGCAGGGAATGGCTACACCTTC. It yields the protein CSVVAGNGYTF.

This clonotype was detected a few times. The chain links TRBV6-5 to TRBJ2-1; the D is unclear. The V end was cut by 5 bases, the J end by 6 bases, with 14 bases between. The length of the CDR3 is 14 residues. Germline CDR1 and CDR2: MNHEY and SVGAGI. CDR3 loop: CASSPSSLGNEQFF. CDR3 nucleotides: TGTGCCAGCAGTCCCTCAAGTTTGGGCAATGAGCAGTTCTTC.

The CDR3 DNA reads as TGCAGTGCTAGTGGCTCCCCGACGGGCGAGCAGTACTTC. Translation: CSASGSPTGEQYF. The chain links TRBV20-1 to TRBJ2-7; D gene ambiguous. Between the trimmed V and J ends, which lost 3 bases and 6 bases, there was a span of 15 bases. The CDR3 runs 13 residues. CDR1 and CDR2 from the germline V gene are DFQATT and SNEGSKA (reference sequence).

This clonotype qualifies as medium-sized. The CDR3 DNA follows: TGTGCCAGCAGTCCCCCGGGACTCCACGGGGTTGAGCAGTTCTTC. It encodes CASSPPGLHGVEQFF. The chain carries TRBV27 and TRBJ2-1; D might be TRBD2 (6 bases). This CDR3 has 15 residues. Looked up from germline, CDR1 is MNHEY and CDR2 is SMNVEV (reference sequence). Trimming took off 5 bases at V and 9 bases at J, with 20 bases between the two ends.